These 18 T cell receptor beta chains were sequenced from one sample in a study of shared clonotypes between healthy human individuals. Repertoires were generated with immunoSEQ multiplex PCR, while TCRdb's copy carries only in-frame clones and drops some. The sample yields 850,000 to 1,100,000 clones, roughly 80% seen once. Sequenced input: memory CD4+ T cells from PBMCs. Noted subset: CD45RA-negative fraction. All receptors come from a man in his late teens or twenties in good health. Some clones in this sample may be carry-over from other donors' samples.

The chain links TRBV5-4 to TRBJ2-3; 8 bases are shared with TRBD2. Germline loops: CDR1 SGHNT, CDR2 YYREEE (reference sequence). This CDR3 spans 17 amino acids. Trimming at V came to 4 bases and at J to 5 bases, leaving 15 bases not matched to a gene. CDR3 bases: TGTGCCAGCAGCCAAGTCTCCCCAGCGAGCGGGGGAGATACGCAGTATTTT. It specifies CASSQVSPASGGDTQYF.

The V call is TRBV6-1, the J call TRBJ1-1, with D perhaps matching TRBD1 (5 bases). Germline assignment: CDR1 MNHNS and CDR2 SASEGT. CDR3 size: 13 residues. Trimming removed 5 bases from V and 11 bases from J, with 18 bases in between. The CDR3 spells CASSTEAGVRAFF. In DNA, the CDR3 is TGTGCCAGCAGTACCGAAGCGGGGGTACGGGCTTTCTTT.

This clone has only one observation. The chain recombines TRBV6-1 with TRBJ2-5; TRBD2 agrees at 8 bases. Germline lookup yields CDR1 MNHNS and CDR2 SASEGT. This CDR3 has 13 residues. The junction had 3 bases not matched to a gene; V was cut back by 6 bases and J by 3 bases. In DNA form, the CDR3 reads TGTGCCAGCAGGCCGGGGGGGAAAGAGACCCAGTACTTC. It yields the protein CASRPGGKETQYF.

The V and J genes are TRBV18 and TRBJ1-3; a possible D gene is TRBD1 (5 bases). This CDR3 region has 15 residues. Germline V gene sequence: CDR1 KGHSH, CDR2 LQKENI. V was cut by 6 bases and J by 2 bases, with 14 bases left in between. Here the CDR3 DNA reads TGTGCCAGCTCTCGTTCAGGAGGGGCTGGAAACACCATATATTTT. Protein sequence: CASSRSGGAGNTIYF.

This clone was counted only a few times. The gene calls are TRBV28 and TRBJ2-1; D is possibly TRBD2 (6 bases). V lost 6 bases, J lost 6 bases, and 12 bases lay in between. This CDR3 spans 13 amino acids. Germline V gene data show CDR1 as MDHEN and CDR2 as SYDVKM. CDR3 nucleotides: TGTGCCAGCAGCCCCCCGCGGGGCAATGAGCAGTTCTTC. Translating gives CASSPPRGNEQFF.

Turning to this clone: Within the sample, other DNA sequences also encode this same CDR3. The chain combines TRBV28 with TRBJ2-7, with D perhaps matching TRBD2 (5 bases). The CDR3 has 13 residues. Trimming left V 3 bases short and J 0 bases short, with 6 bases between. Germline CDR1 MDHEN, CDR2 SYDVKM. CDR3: CASSLGSSYEQYF. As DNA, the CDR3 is TGTGCCAGCAGTTTGGGGAGCTCCTACGAGCAGTACTTC. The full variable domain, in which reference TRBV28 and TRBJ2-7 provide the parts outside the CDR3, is DVKVTQSSRYLVKRTGEKVFLECVQDMDHENMFWYRQDPGLGLRLIYFSYDVKMKEKGDIPEGYSVSREKKERFSLILESASTNQTSMYLCASSLGSSYEQYFGPGTRLTVT.

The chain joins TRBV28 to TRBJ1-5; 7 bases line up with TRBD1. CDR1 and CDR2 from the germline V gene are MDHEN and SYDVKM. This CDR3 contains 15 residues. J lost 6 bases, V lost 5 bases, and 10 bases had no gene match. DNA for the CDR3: TGTGCCAGCAGTGAGCAGGGGGGTCAGAGTCAGCCCCAGCATTTT. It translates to CASSEQGGQSQPQHF.

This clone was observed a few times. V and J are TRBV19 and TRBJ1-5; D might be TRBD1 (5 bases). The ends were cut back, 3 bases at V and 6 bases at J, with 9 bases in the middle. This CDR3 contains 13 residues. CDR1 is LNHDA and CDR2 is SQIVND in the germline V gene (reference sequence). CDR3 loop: CASSMGRGQPQHF. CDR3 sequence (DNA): TGTGCCAGTAGTATGGGGAGGGGTCAGCCCCAGCATTTT.

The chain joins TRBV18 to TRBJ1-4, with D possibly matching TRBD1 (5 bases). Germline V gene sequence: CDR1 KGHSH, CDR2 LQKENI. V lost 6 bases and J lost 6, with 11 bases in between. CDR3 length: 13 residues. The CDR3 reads CASSMGRDEKLFF. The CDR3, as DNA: TGTGCCAGCTCGATGGGGCGAGATGAAAAACTGTTTTTT.

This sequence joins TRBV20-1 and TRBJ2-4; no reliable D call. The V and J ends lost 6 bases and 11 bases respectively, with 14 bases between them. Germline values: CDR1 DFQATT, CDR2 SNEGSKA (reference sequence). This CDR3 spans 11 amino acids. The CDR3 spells CSAGTRLFQYF. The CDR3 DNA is TGCAGTGCAGGAACTCGCCTCTTTCAGTACTTC.

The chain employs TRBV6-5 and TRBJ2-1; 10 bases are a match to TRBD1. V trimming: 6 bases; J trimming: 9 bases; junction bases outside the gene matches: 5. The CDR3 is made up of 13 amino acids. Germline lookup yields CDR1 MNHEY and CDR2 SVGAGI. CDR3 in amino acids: CASRAGQGTEQFF. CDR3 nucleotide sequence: TGTGCCAGCAGAGCGGGACAGGGGACTGAGCAGTTCTTC.

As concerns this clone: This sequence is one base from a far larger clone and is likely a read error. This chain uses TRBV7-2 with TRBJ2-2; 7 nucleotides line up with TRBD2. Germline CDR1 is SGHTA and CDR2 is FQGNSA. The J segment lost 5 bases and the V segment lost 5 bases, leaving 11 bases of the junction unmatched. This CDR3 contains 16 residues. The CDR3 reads CASSLGLVGFTGELFF. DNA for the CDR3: TGTGCCAGCAGCCTAGGACTAGTGGGATTTACCGGGGAGCTGTTTTTT.

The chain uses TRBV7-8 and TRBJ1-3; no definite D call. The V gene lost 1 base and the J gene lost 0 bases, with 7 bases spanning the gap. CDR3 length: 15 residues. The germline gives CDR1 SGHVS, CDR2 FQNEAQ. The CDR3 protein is CASSLEQFSGNTIYF. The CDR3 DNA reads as TGTGCCAGCAGCTTAGAACAGTTCTCTGGAAACACCATATATTTT.

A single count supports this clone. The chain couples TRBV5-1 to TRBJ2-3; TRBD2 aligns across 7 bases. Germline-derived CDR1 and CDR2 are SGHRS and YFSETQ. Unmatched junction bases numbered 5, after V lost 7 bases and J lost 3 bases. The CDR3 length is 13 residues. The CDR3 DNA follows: TGCGCCAGCGAATCCGGGGGGACAGATACGCAGTATTTT. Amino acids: CASESGGTDTQYF.

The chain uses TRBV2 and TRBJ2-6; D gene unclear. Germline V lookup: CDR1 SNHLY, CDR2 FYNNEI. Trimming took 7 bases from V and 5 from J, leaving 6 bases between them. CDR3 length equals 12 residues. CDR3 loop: CASILRANVLTF. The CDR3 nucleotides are TGTGCCAGCATCCTAAGGGCCAACGTCCTGACTTTC.

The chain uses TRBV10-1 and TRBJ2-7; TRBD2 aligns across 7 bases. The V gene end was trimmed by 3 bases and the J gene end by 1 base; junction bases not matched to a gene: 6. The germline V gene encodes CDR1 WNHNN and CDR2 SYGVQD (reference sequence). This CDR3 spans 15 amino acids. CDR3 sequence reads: CASSDGASGSYEQYF. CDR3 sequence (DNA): TGCGCCAGCAGTGACGGGGCTAGCGGTTCCTACGAGCAGTACTTC.

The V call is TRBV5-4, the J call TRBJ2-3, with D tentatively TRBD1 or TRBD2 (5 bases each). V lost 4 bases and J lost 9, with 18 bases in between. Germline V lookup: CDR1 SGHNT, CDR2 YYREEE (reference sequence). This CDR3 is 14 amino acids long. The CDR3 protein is CASSRDPEDLTQYF. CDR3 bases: TGTGCCAGCAGCCGGGACCCCGAAGACTTAACGCAGTATTTT.

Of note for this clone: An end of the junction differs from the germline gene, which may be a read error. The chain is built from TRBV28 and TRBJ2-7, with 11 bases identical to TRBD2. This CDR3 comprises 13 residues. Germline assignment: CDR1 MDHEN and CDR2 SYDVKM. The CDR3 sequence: CASRPTSGAGAHF. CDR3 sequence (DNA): TGTGCCAGCAGGCCGACTAGCGGGGCCGGGGCGCACTTC. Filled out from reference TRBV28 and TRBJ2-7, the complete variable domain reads DVKVTQSSRYLVKRTGEKVFLECVQDMDHENMFWYRQDPGLGLRLIYFSYDVKMKEKGDIPEGYSVSREKKERFSLILESASTNQTSMYLCASRPTSGAGAHFGPGTRLTVT.